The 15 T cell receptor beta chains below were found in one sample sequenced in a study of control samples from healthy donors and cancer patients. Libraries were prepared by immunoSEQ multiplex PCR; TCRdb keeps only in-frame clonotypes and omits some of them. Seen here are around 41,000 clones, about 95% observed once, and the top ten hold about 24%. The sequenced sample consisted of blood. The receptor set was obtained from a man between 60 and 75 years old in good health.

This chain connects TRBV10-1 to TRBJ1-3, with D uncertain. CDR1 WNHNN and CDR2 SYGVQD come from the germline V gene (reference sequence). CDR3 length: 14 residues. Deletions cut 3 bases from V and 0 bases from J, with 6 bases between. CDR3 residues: CASSETDSGNTIYF. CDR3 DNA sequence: TGCGCCAGCAGTGAAACCGACTCTGGAAACACCATATATTTT.

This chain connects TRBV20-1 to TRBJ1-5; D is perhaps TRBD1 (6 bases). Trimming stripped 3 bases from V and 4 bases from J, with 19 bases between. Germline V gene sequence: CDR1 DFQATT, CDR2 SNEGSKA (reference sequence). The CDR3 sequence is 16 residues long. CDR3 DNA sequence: TGCAGTGCTAGTAAGTCGGGACACACCTTAAATCAGCCCCAGCATTTT. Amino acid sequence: CSASKSGHTLNQPQHF.

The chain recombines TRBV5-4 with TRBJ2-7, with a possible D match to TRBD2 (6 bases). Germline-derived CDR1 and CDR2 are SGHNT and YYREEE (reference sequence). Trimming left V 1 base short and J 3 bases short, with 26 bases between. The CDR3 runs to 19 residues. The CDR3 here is CASSLWSFRDSTDFYEQYF. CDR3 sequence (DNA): TGTGCCAGCAGCTTGTGGTCTTTTAGGGACTCCACGGACTTCTACGAGCAGTACTTC.

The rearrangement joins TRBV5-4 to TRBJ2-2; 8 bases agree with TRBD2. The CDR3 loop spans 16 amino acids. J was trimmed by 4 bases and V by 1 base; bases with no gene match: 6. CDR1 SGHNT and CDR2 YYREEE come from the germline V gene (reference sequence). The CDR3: CASSLKTSAFTGELFF. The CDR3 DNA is TGTGCCAGCAGCTTGAAGACTAGCGCTTTCACCGGGGAGCTGTTTTTT.

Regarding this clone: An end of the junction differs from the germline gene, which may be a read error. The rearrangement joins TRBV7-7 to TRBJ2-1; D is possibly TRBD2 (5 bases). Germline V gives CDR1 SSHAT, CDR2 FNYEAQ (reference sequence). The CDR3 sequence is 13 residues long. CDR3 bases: TGTGCTAGCAGCTTAGGGCGGGTCGGTGAGCAGTTCTTC. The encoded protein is CASSLGRVGEQFF.

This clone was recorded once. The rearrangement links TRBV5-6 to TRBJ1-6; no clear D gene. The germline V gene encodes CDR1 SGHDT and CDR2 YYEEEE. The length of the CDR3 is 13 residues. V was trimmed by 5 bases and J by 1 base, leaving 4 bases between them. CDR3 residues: CASRRSYNSPLHF. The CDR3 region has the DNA TGTGCCAGCAGGCGATCCTATAATTCACCCCTCCACTTT.

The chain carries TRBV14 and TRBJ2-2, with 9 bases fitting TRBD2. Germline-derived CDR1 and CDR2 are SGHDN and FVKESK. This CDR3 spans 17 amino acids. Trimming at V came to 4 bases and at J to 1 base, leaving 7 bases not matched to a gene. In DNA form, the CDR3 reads TGTGCCAGCAGCCCCTTAGTAGCGGGGGTGAACACCGGGGAGCTGTTTTTT. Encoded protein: CASSPLVAGVNTGELFF.

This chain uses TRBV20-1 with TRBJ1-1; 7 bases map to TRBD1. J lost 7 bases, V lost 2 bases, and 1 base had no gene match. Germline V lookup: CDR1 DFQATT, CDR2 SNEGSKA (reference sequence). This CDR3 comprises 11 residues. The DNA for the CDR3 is TGCAGTGCTAGACGGGACAGTGAAGCTTTCTTT. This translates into CSARRDSEAFF.

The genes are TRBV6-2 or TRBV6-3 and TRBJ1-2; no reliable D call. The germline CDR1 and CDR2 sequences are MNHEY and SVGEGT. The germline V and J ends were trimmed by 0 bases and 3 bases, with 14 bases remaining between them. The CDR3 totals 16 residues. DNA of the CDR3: TGTGCCAGCAGTTACTCAGACCCGGCAAGAGACTATGGCTACACCTTC. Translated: CASSYSDPARDYGYTF.

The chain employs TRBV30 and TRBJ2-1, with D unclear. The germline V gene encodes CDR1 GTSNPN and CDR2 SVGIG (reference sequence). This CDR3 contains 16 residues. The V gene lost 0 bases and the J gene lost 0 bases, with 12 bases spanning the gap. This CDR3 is CAWSVTAVSSYNEQFF. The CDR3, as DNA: TGTGCCTGGAGTGTAACCGCCGTTAGCTCCTACAATGAGCAGTTCTTC.

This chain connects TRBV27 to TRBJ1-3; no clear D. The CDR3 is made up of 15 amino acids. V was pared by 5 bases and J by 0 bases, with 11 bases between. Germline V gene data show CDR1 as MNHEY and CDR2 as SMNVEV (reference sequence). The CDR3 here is CASSPGRSSGNTIYF. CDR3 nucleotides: TGTGCCAGCAGTCCTGGACGGTCCTCTGGAAACACCATATATTTT.

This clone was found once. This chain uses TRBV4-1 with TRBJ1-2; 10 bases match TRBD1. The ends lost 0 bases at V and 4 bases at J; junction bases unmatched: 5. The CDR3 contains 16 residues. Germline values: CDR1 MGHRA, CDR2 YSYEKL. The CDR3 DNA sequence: TGCGCCAGCAGCCAAGATTTGGGGACAGGGGCCTATGGCTACACCTTC. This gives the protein CASSQDLGTGAYGYTF.

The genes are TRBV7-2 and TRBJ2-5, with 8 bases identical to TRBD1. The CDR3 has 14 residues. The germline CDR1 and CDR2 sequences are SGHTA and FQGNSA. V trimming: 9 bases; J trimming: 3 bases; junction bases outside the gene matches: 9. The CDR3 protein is CASQTGTGEETQYF. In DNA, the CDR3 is TGTGCCAGTCAAACCGGGACAGGTGAAGAGACCCAGTACTTC.

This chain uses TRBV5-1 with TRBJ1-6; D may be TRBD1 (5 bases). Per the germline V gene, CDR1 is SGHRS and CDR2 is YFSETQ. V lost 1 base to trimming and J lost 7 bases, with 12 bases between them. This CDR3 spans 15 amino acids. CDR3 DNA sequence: TGCGCCAGCAGCTTGTTGACAGCGGAAAATTCACCCCTCCACTTT. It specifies CASSLLTAENSPLHF. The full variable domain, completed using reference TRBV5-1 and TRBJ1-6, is KAGVTQTPRYLIKTRGQQVTLSCSPISGHRSVSWYQQTPGQGLQFLFEYFSETQRNKGNFPGRFSGRQFSNSRSEMNVSTLELGDSALYLCASSLLTAENSPLHFGNGTRLTVT.

The CDR3 spells CASSLMLAVTNTGELFF. The CDR3, as DNA: TGTGCCAGCAGCTTGATGCTAGCGGTAACGAACACCGGGGAGCTGTTTTTT. This sequence joins TRBV5-6 and TRBJ2-2; 7 nucleotides align to TRBD2. Germline V gene lookup returns CDR1 SGHDT and CDR2 YYEEEE. The ends lost 1 base at V and 0 bases at J; junction bases unmatched: 6. The CDR3 spans 17 residues. Full variable domain (missing parts from reference TRBV5-6 and TRBJ2-2): DAGVTQSPTHLIKTRGQQVTLRCSPKSGHDTVSWYQQALGQGPQFIFQYYEEEERQRGNFPDRFSGHQFPNYSSELNVNALLLGDSALYLCASSLMLAVTNTGELFFGEGSRLTVL.